This TCR beta chain was captured by sequencing in a study of OX40 agonist ivuxolimab in advanced cancers. The CDR3 extends over 14 amino acids. The ends were cut back, 6 bases at V and 6 bases at J, with 15 bases in the middle. Germline V lookup: CDR1 LNHDA, CDR2 SQIVND (reference sequence). Profiling relied on immunoSEQ multiplex PCR, and the TCRdb table lists in-frame clones only, not all of them. The repertoire includes 50,000 to 65,000 clones, 80% to 95% of them detected once, and around 25% sits in the top ten. The chain employs TRBV19 and TRBJ2-1; possibly TRBD1 for D (5 bases). The material sequenced was CD4+ or CD8+ T cells sorted from blood, taken in a trial of the OX40 agonist ivuxolimab. The origin of this receptor is an adult with an advanced solid tumor such as melanoma, head and neck, liver or kidney cancer. The CDR3 DNA is TGTGCCAGTAGCCCAGGGCTAGGTTTCAATGAGCAGTTCTTC. Its protein is CASSPGLGFNEQFF.